These 24 T cell receptor beta chains share one sample of origin, sequenced in a study of T cell responses to AZD1222 COVID-19 vaccine. The method was immunoSEQ multiplex PCR; TCRdb's version includes in-frame clones alone and lacks a portion of them. The sample carries approximately 130,000 clones, approximately 92% recorded once. Specimen: peripheral blood, collected on day 0 of AZD1222 vaccination. These receptors originate from an adult in good health.

This clone was seen more than once but under ten times. V and J are TRBV2 and TRBJ2-2; tentatively, D is TRBD1 or TRBD2 (5 bases each). The CDR3 consists of 16 residues. Trimming removed 4 bases at V and 4 bases at J, with 16 bases between. Germline loops: CDR1 SNHLY, CDR2 FYNNEI. The CDR3 reads CASSVGALRGTGELFF. The CDR3 DNA follows: TGTGCCAGCAGTGTCGGGGCGCTTCGGGGCACCGGGGAGCTGTTTTTT.

This rearrangement joins TRBV19 to TRBJ1-3, with 7 bases that match TRBD1. Trimming removed 9 bases from V and 7 bases from J; junction bases left unmatched: 9. CDR1 LNHDA and CDR2 SQIVND come from the germline V gene (reference sequence). The CDR3 contains 13 residues. The CDR3 DNA sequence: TGTGCCAGCGGACAGGACTTACGGAACACCATATATTTT. Its protein product is CASGQDLRNTIYF.

The V and J genes are TRBV7-8 and TRBJ2-7; 12 bases match TRBD2. The V gene's germline CDR1 is SGHVS and CDR2 FQNEAQ. CDR3 length equals 15 residues. Losses at the gene ends were 5 bases for V and 7 bases for J; bases not matched to a gene: 9. DNA of the CDR3: TGTGCCAGCAGCCCGTGGCTAGCGGGAGGGGGGGAGCAGTACTTC. It specifies CASSPWLAGGGEQYF.

The chain recombines TRBV28 with TRBJ1-4; D might be TRBD1 (6 bases). CDR1 is MDHEN, CDR2 SYDVKM, per germline. Deletions cut 7 bases from V and 4 bases from J, with 16 bases between. The CDR3 is 15 residues long. The CDR3 bases are TGTGCCAGCACCCCTAGGGGGGCCGATAATGAAAAACTGTTTTTT. It encodes CASTPRGADNEKLFF.

This clone occurred a few times. This chain links TRBV4-1 with TRBJ2-1; 11 bases match TRBD1. Losses at the gene ends were 4 bases for V and 8 bases for J; bases not matched to a gene: 7. From germline, CDR1 is MGHRA and CDR2 YSYEKL. The CDR3 has 15 residues. This chain's CDR3 is CASSPGQGALDEQFF. The CDR3 DNA sequence: TGCGCCAGCAGCCCCGGACAGGGGGCCTTGGATGAGCAGTTCTTC.

The genes are TRBV5-8 and TRBJ1-4, with a weak D call TRBD1 (6 bases). V was cut by 2 bases and J by 3 bases, with 8 bases left in between. CDR1 and CDR2 (germline): SGHTS, YDEGEE. The CDR3 covers 14 residues. CDR3 in DNA: TGTGCCAGCAGCTTCAGGACAGCTAATGAAAAACTGTTTTTT. Translation gives CASSFRTANEKLFF. The variable domain in full, with the rest retrieved from reference TRBV5-8 and TRBJ1-4, is EAGVTQSPTHLIKTRGQQATLRCSPISGHTSVYWYQQALGLGLQFLLWYDEGEERNRGNFPPRFSGRQFPNYSSELNVNALELEDSALYLCASSFRTANEKLFFGSGTQLSVL.

This clone was detected a few times. The gene calls are TRBV2 and TRBJ2-7; 10 bases match TRBD2. Germline-derived CDR1 and CDR2 are SNHLY and FYNNEI. This CDR3 comprises 16 residues. V shed 8 bases, J shed 3 bases, and the junction held 13 bases outside the gene matches. CDR3 protein: CASVGQSGRARYEQYF. The CDR3 DNA reads as TGTGCCAGCGTTGGACAAAGCGGGAGGGCCCGCTACGAGCAGTACTTC.

The chain employs TRBV30 and TRBJ1-3; D unclear. Germline values: CDR1 GTSNPN, CDR2 SVGIG (reference sequence). V was pared by 6 bases and J by 0 bases, with 9 bases between. The CDR3 loop spans 13 amino acids. The CDR3 here is CACTRSSGNTIYF. CDR3 in DNA: TGTGCCTGCACAAGAAGCTCTGGAAACACCATATATTTT.

The chain combines TRBV27 with TRBJ2-7; maybe TRBD1 (7 bases). The length of the CDR3 is 15 residues. Germline CDR1 and CDR2: MNHEY and SMNVEV (reference sequence). V lost 6 bases to trimming and J lost 0 bases, with 15 bases between them. The CDR3: CASSATGTLSYEQYF. As DNA, the CDR3 is TGTGCCAGCAGCGCGACAGGGACTCTCTCCTACGAGCAGTACTTC.

This clone was picked up one time. CDR3 protein: CASSLFLSSSDQPQHF. Here the CDR3 DNA reads TGTGCCAGCAGCCTCTTCCTTTCGTCGTCCGATCAGCCCCAGCATTTT. This sequence joins TRBV3-1 (or the pseudogene TRBV3-2) and TRBJ1-5; D uncertain. The germline V gene encodes CDR1 LGHDT and CDR2 YNNKEL (reference sequence). The germline V and J ends were trimmed by 4 bases and 5 bases, with 18 bases remaining between them. The CDR3 spans 16 residues.

The chain joins TRBV5-1 to TRBJ2-1; 7 bases agree with TRBD2. The CDR3 loop spans 15 amino acids. Per germline, CDR1 SGHRS and CDR2 YFSETQ. Trimming cost V 2 bases and J 6 bases; bases outside gene matches: 8. The CDR3 sequence is CASSFWGGVGNEQFF. CDR3 nucleotide sequence: TGCGCCAGCAGCTTCTGGGGAGGGGTAGGCAATGAGCAGTTCTTC.

The chain combines TRBV6-5 with TRBJ1-4, with TRBD1 matching 8 bases. The CDR3 is 14 residues long. Germline assignment: CDR1 MNHEY and CDR2 SVGAGI. With 6 bases clipped from V and 4 bases from J, the junction kept 4 bases outside the gene matches. CDR3 amino acids: CASRKQGGNEKLFF. The DNA of the CDR3 is TGTGCCAGCAGAAAACAGGGGGGTAATGAAAAACTGTTTTTT.

The V call is TRBV19, the J call TRBJ2-7; 14 bases are a match to TRBD2. Per the germline V gene, CDR1 is LNHDA and CDR2 is SQIVND (reference sequence). Trimming cost V 10 bases and J 2 bases; bases outside gene matches: 1. The CDR3 is made up of 13 amino acids. CDR3: CATGLAGAYEQYF. In DNA, the CDR3 is TGTGCCACGGGACTAGCGGGAGCCTACGAGCAGTACTTC.

V and J are TRBV6-2 or TRBV6-3 and TRBJ1-5; D might be TRBD1 (5 bases). V lost 3 bases and J lost 6, with 15 bases in between. This CDR3 has 15 residues. Germline CDR1 reads MNHEY; CDR2 reads SVGEGT. The chain's CDR3 is CASSYRGNPPQPQHF. The CDR3 DNA is TGTGCCAGCAGTTATAGGGGTAACCCCCCTCAGCCCCAGCATTTT.

V usage is TRBV2 and J usage is TRBJ2-2, with D unresolved. With 7 bases removed from V and 5 bases from J, the gap between germline ends came to 17 bases. The germline CDR1 and CDR2 sequences are SNHLY and FYNNEI. The CDR3 is 15 residues long. The CDR3 region is CASTTTAEVTGELFF. Written as DNA, the CDR3 is TGTGCCAGCACTACCACCGCCGAAGTAACCGGGGAGCTGTTTTTT.

The chain recombines TRBV7-3 with TRBJ2-1, with 10 bases fitting TRBD1. CDR1 and CDR2 from the germline V gene are SGHTA and FQGTGA. Trimming cost V 3 bases and J 7 bases; bases outside gene matches: 3. CDR3 length: 14 residues. The CDR3 DNA sequence: TGTGCCAGCAGCTTCCCGGGACAGGGGAATGAGCAGTTCTTC. Its protein product is CASSFPGQGNEQFF.

The chain uses TRBV6-1 and TRBJ1-2; D is perhaps TRBD1 (5 bases). Trimming left V 1 base short and J 8 bases short, with 11 bases between. CDR1 is MNHNS and CDR2 is SASEGT in the germline V gene. This CDR3 comprises 13 residues. The CDR3 DNA is TGTGCCAGCAGTGAAGACCCAGGGTTAGGCTACACCTTC. Translated, it gives CASSEDPGLGYTF.

The rearrangement uses TRBV7-9 and TRBJ1-2; no clear D gene. Trimming removed 6 bases from V and 4 bases from J, with 9 bases in between. This CDR3 has 12 amino acids. CDR1 is SEHNR and CDR2 is FQNEAQ in the germline V gene (reference sequence). The CDR3 loop reads CASSAEVYGYTF. The CDR3 DNA sequence: TGTGCCAGCAGTGCAGAAGTCTATGGCTACACCTTC. Full variable domain (rest looked up from reference TRBV7-9 and TRBJ1-2): DTGVSQNPRHKITKRGQNVTFRCDPISEHNRLYWYRQTLGQGPEFLTYFQNEAQLEKSRLLSDRFSAERPKGSFSTLEIQRTEQGDSAMYLCASSAEVYGYTFGSGTRLTVV.

Worth noting for this clone: At the DNA level, this CDR3 is encoded by other sequences in the same sample as well. V and J are TRBV9 and TRBJ1-2; D is ambiguous. Germline-derived CDR1 and CDR2 are SGDLS and YYNGEE. The germline V and J ends were trimmed by 0 bases and 0 bases, with 3 bases remaining between them. This CDR3 is built from 13 residues. The CDR3 DNA is TGTGCCAGCAGCGTAGTCCCTAACTATGGCTACACCTTC. Its protein is CASSVVPNYGYTF.

This chain uses TRBV9 with TRBJ2-3; D not certain. In germline, CDR1 is SGDLS, CDR2 YYNGEE. The V and J ends lost 0 bases and 2 bases respectively, with 7 bases between them. This CDR3 spans 14 amino acids. The CDR3 DNA follows: TGTGCCAGCAGCGTAGCCCAGCACACAGATACGCAGTATTTT. Translation gives CASSVAQHTDTQYF.

The gene calls are TRBV7-6 and TRBJ2-5; TRBD2 agrees at 10 bases. V lost 5 bases to trimming and J lost 3 bases; unmatched junction nucleotides: 6. The CDR3 totals 15 residues. Germline CDR1 and CDR2: SGHVS and FNYEAQ. CDR3: CASSPRLAGEETQYF. For the CDR3, the DNA is TGTGCCAGCAGCCCAAGACTAGCGGGTGAAGAGACCCAGTACTTC.

CDR3 DNA: TGTGCCAGCAGTCCAGTAGGGGGGGCGACCGAGCAGTACTTC. It yields the protein CASSPVGGATEQYF. This chain links TRBV6-5 with TRBJ2-7; the D gene is possibly TRBD2 (7 bases). There are 14 residues in the CDR3. The ends were cut back, 5 bases at V and 6 bases at J, with 17 bases in the middle. The V gene's germline CDR1 is MNHEY and CDR2 SVGAGI.

The chain combines TRBV7-3 with TRBJ2-1; the match to TRBD2 covers 7 bases. Losses at the gene ends were 5 bases for V and 3 bases for J; bases not matched to a gene: 7. The CDR3 covers 15 residues. CDR1 and CDR2 (germline): SGHTA, FQGTGA. CDR3 sequence: CASSLSGILYNEQFF. CDR3 nucleotide sequence: TGTGCCAGCAGCCTCAGCGGGATCCTCTACAATGAGCAGTTCTTC. The whole variable domain, filled in from reference TRBV7-3 and TRBJ2-1, reads GAGVSQTPSNKVTEKGKYVELRCDPISGHTALYWYRQSLGQGPEFLIYFQGTGAADDSGLPNDRFFAVRPEGSVSTLKIQRTERGDSAVYLCASSLSGILYNEQFFGPGTRLTVL.

This chain uses TRBV12-5 with TRBJ2-7, with D possibly called TRBD1 or TRBD2 (5 bases each). From germline, CDR1 is LGHNT and CDR2 FRNRAP. The CDR3 contains 15 residues. V was cut by 7 bases and J by 8 bases, with 24 bases left in between. The CDR3 nucleotides are TGTGCTAGTGTTCCCGACAGTAGCGCCTCCCGCCAGCAGTACTTC. Encoded protein: CASVPDSSASRQQYF.